The rows below give T cell receptor beta chains drawn from one sample of a study of cytotoxic CD8 clonotypes in ibrutinib-treated CLL. Produced via immunoSEQ multiplex PCR; TCRdb's table is partial and in-frame only. This table has about 70,000 clones, about nine tenths appearing once. The sample was PBMCs, taken after 12 months of ibrutinib treatment. The receptors derive from a human donor with chronic lymphocytic leukemia. Each CDR3 is given with its conserved first and last residue. The D gene is left open where the match is weak. Clone size is stated in some rows and not others, as once, few, many or a class when expanded.

- TRBJ1-3 - TRBV6-1 TGTGCCAGCAGTGAATTAGAACATTCAAACACCATATATTTT CASSELEHSNTIYF
- TRBJ1-1 - TRBV11-3 TGTGCCAGCAGCCCTAGACATAGTCAGGGCACTGAAGCTTTCTTT CASSPRHSQGTEAFF
- TRBJ1-4 - TRBV19 TGTGCCAGTAGGGAGGAGCGTTACCGGGACATAGGTGAAAAACTGTTTTTT CASREERYRDIGEKLFF
TRBD1 TRBJ2-7 - TRBV2 TGTGCCAGCAGCCGACAGGGGGGCCTCTACGAGCAGTACTTC CASSRQGGLYEQYF
- TRBJ1-1 - TRBV20-1 TGCAGTGCCCTCGCCGGTCTCGAAGCTTTCTTT CSALAGLEAFF
TRBD1 TRBJ2-1 - TRBV6-6 TGTGCCAGCAGTTACGGTCGGACAGGGAGCAATGAGCAGTTCTTC CASSYGRTGSNEQFF
- TRBJ2-2 - TRBV7-9 TGTGCCAGCAGCTTTGGCAGGGACTCTAACACCGGGGAGCTGTTTTTT CASSFGRDSNTGELFF
- TRBJ1-3 - TRBV30 TGTGCCTTGACGGGGAAAGCTGGAAACACCATATATTTT CALTGKAGNTIYF
TRBD1 TRBJ2-7 - TRBV7-9 TGTGCCAGCAGCTTCGCCGGGACAGACTCCGAGCAGTACTTC CASSFAGTDSEQYF
- TRBJ2-5 - TRBV4-3 TGCGCCAGCAGCCAAGAAGAGGGCCGGGCCCAGTACTTC CASSQEEGRAQYF
- TRBJ2-7 once TRBV6-5 TGTGCCAGCAGGAACGGACTTGACGAGCAGTACTTC CASRNGLDEQYF
TRBD2 TRBJ2-1 - TRBV5-1 TGCGCCAGCAGCTTGGCTCTAGCGGCTAACAATGAGCAGTTCTTC CASSLALAANNEQFF
TRBD2 TRBJ2-2 - TRBV9 TGTGCCAGCAGCGTGAGACCGGGACTAGCTTCTTCCGGGGAGCTGTTTTTT CASSVRPGLASSGELFF
TRBD1 TRBJ2-5 - TRBV9 TGTGCCAGCAGCACAGGGGTGGAAGAGACCCAGTACTTC CASSTGVEETQYF
- TRBJ1-5 - TRBV5-1 TGCGCCAGCAGCTTGGGCTACAATCAGCCCCAGCATTTT CASSLGYNQPQHF
TRBD2 TRBJ2-1 - TRBV4-1 TGCGCCAGCAGCCAAGTCTTGGGACTAGCGGGAGGACTGAATGAGCAGTTCTTC CASSQVLGLAGGLNEQFF
- TRBJ2-7 - TRBV28 TGTGCCAGCAGTCCCCCCGGATCCTACGAGCAGTACTTC CASSPPGSYEQYF
TRBD1 TRBJ2-7 - TRBV5-1 TGCGCCAGCAGCTCAGACAGGGGGCGACGCGAGCAGTACTTC CASSSDRGRREQYF
- TRBJ2-1 - TRBV2 TGTGCCAGCAGTTTAGCTTCAGGGGAGTTCTTC CASSLASGEFF
- TRBJ2-7 once TRBV7-2 TGTGCCAGCAGCCTCAAACAGGGGGGACTAGCTTTCGCCTACGAGCAGTACTTC CASSLKQGGLAFAYEQYF
- TRBJ1-2 - TRBV9 TGTGCCAGCAGCGTAGGGTCAGGGGAGGTCTATGGCTACACCTTC CASSVGSGEVYGYTF
TRBD1 TRBJ2-7 - TRBV29-1 TGCAGCGTTGAAGGGACAGGGGGGCACGAGCAGTACTTC CSVEGTGGHEQYF
- TRBJ1-2 - TRBV4-3 TGCGCCAGCAGCCAAGATACGGGGAGCTATGGCTACACCTTC CASSQDTGSYGYTF
TRBD1 TRBJ2-7 - TRBV25-1 TGTGCCAGCAGAGGGACAGAAAAATACGAGCAGTACTTC CASRGTEKYEQYF
- TRBJ1-2 - TRBV14 TGTGCCAGCAGCCAAGTGATCCAGGGCGGAAACTATGGCTACACCTTC CASSQVIQGGNYGYTF
- TRBJ2-7 - TRBV7-9 TGTGCCAGCAGCTCTATAGGGGGGTCCGGCGAGCAGTACTTC CASSSIGGSGEQYF
- TRBJ2-7 - TRBV28 TGTGCCAGCAGTTTTGGAGGGCCGCCCTACGAGCAGTACTTC CASSFGGPPYEQYF
- TRBJ2-7 - TRBV9 TGTGCCAGCAGCGTAGAACATGTGGGGGACGCCTACGAGCAGTACTTC CASSVEHVGDAYEQYF
- TRBJ2-7 - TRBV4-1 TGCGCCAGCAGCACCCGGGACCTCTACGAGCAGTACTTC CASSTRDLYEQYF
- TRBJ1-5 - TRBV6-5 TGTGCCAGCAGCCCACAGGTATTTAGCAATCAGCCCCAGCATTTT CASSPQVFSNQPQHF
TRBD1 TRBJ2-7 - TRBV15 TGTGCCAGCGGTATCAGGGGGAATTATGAGCAGTACTTC CASGIRGNYEQYF
- TRBJ1-2 - TRBV19 TGTGCCAGTACTGATATCCGACTAAGGGCCCCCGCCGGGAGTAACTATGGCTACACCTTC CASTDIRLRAPAGSNYGYTF
TRBD2 TRBJ2-7 - TRBV5-1 TGCGCCAGCAAATCCGGGACTAGTGCCTACGAGCAGTACTTC CASKSGTSAYEQYF
- TRBJ2-2 once TRBV28 TGTGCCAGCAGTTCGCTGGAGGCAGCTCTGGGGACCGGGGAGCTGTTTTTT CASSSLEAALGTGELFF
- TRBJ2-1 - TRBV4-1 TGCGCCAGCAGCCAAGGAACGGACCACAATGAGCAGTTCTTC CASSQGTDHNEQFF
- TRBJ1-2 once TRBV27 TGTGCCAGCAGTTTACCAGGGGCTGGCTACACCTTC CASSLPGAGYTF
- TRBJ2-1 once TRBV27 TGTGCCAGCAGTTTACGGACCTCTAATGAGCAGTTCTTC CASSLRTSNEQFF
TRBD2 TRBJ2-5 - TRBV5-4 TGTGCCAGCAGCCTTAGCGGGAGAGGAGAGACCCAGTACTTC CASSLSGRGETQYF
TRBD1 TRBJ2-7 - TRBV6-1 TGTGCCAGCAGTAAAACCGGGACAGGGTTCTACGAGCAGTACTTC CASSKTGTGFYEQYF
TRBD1 TRBJ2-5 - TRBV6-6 TGTGCCAGCAGTTACTGGGGACAGGGGGCTGGAGAGACCCAGTACTTC CASSYWGQGAGETQYF
TRBD1 TRBJ2-1 - TRBV13 TGTGCCAGCAGCCAGGGGGCGCGGGTAAATGAGCAGTTCTTC CASSQGARVNEQFF
- TRBJ2-3 - TRBV11-3 TGTGCCAGCAGCTTAGACTCTTGGTCTCGAACAGATACGCAGTATTTT CASSLDSWSRTDTQYF
- TRBJ2-5 - TRBV5-4 TGTGCCAGCAGCAAAAGCTCATCGGGAGCATTCGGGGAGACCCAGTACTTC CASSKSSSGAFGETQYF
- TRBJ2-7 - TRBV10-3 TGTGCCACCGAAACCCAGGGATACGAGCAGTACTTC CATETQGYEQYF
TRBD2 TRBJ2-3 - TRBV6-1 TGTGCCAGCATCGATCGCGGGAGGGCAGATACGCAGTATTTT CASIDRGRADTQYF
- TRBJ2-7 - TRBV13 TGTGCCAGCAGCCCGAGTGGGGGCGAGCAGTACTTC CASSPSGGEQYF
TRBD1 TRBJ2-1 - TRBV2 TGTGCCAGCAACCCGGACAGGGGCAGTGGTGAGCAGTTCTTC CASNPDRGSGEQFF
- TRBJ1-3 - TRBV9 TGTGCCAGCAGCGTAGAGGGAGCCCGTGCAGACACCATATATTTT CASSVEGARADTIYF
- TRBJ1-4 once TRBV19 TGTGCCAGTAACGACCGGGACCGTACTAATGAAAAACTGTTTTTT CASNDRDRTNEKLFF
- TRBJ2-1 once TRBV5-8 TGTGCCAGCAGCTTGTCCCAGCTAGACAACAATGAGCAGTTCTTC CASSLSQLDNNEQFF